Listed here is a single TCR beta chain. Antigen: not known. Data came from immunoSEQ multiplex PCR; TCRdb stores just in-frame clones and leaves some out. The repertoire holds tens of thousands of clones, with around 90% as singletons. CDR1 is LGHNA, CDR2 YSLEER, per germline. Trimming cost V 1 base and J 7 bases; bases outside gene matches: 3. CDR3 length: 14 amino acids. This specimen belongs to a study of OX40 agonist ivuxolimab in advanced cancers. Study-wide results and limits: CD4+ and CD8+ blood T cells expanded clonally by week 6 at 0.1 to 3.0 mg/kg. On average, CD8+ T cells had more expanded clones than CD4+.

The chain couples TRBV4-3 to TRBJ2-1, with 8 nucleotides matching TRBD1. This TCR was recovered from an adult with an advanced solid tumor such as melanoma, head and neck, liver or kidney cancer. The material was CD4+ or CD8+ T cells sorted from blood, obtained in a trial of the OX40 agonist ivuxolimab. CDR3 sequence reads: CASSQGTGLNEQFF. CDR3 sequence (DNA): TGCGCCAGCAGCCAAGGGACAGGGTTGAATGAGCAGTTCTTC.